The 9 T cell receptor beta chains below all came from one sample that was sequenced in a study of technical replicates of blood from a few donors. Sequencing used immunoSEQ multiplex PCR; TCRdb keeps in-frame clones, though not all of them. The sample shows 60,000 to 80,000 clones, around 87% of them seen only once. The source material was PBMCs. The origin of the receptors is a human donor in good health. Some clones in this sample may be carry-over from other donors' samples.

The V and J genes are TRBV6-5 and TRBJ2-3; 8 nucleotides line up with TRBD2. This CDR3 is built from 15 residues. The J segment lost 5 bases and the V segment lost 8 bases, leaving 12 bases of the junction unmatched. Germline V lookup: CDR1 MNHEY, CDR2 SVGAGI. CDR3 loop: CASERSGGAGDTQYF. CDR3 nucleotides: TGTGCCAGCGAACGATCCGGGGGGGCCGGAGATACGCAGTATTTT.

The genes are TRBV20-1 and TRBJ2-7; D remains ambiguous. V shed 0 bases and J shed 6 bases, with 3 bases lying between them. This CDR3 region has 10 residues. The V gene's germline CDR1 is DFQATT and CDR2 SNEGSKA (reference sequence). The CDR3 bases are TGCAGTGCTAGAGATCGCGAGCAGTACTTC. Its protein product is CSARDREQYF.

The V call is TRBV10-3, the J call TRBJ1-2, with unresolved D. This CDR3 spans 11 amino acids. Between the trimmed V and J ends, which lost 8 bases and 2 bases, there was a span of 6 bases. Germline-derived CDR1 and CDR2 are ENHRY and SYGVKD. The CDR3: CAIGQNYGYTF. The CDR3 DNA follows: TGTGCCATCGGCCAAAACTATGGCTACACCTTC.

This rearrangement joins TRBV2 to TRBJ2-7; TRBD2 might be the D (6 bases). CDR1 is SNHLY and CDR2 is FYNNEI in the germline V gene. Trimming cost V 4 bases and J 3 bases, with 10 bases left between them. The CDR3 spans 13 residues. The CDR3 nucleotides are TGTGCCAGCAGTGTCCTAGCGAGCTACGAGCAGTACTTC. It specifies CASSVLASYEQYF.

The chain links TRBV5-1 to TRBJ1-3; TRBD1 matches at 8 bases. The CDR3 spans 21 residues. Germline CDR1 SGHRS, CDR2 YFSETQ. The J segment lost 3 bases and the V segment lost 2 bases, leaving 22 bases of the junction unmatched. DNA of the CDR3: TGCGCCAGCAGCTTAATCGGGGTTTCTCCAGACAGGGGTCGTTTTGGAAACACCATATATTTT. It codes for CASSLIGVSPDRGRFGNTIYF.

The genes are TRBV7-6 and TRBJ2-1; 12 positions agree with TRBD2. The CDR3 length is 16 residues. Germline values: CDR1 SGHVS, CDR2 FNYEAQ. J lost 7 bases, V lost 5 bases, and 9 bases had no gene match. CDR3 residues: CASSKLAGGPQNEQFF. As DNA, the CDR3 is TGTGCCAGCAGCAAGCTAGCGGGAGGGCCGCAAAATGAGCAGTTCTTC.

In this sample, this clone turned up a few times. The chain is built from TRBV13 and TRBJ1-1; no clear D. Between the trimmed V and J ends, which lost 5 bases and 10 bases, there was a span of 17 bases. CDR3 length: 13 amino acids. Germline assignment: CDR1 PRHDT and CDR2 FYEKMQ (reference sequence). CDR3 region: CASSPRYQGGAFF. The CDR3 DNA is TGTGCCAGCAGCCCTCGGTACCAAGGCGGAGCTTTCTTT.

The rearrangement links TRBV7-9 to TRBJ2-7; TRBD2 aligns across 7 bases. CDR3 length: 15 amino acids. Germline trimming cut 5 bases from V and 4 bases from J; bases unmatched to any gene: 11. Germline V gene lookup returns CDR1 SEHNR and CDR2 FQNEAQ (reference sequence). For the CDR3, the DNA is TGTGCCAGCAGCCCGAGATGGGGGGGGGTATACGAGCAGTACTTC. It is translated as CASSPRWGGVYEQYF. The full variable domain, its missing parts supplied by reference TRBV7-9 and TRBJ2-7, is DTGVSQNPRHKITKRGQNVTFRCDPISEHNRLYWYRQTLGQGPEFLTYFQNEAQLEKSRLLSDRFSAERPKGSFSTLEIQRTEQGDSAMYLCASSPRWGGVYEQYFGPGTRLTVT.

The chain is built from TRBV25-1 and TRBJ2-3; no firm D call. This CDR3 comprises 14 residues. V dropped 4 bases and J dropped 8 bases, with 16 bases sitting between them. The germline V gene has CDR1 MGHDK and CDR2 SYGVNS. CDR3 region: CASSGKAPPGTQYF. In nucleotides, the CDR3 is TGTGCCAGCAGTGGTAAGGCGCCCCCGGGTACGCAGTATTTT. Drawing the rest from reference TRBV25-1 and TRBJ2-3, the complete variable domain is EADIYQTPRYLVIGTGKKITLECSQTMGHDKMYWYQQDPGMELHLIHYSYGVNSTEKGDLSSESTVSRIRTEHFPLTLESARPSHTSQYLCASSGKAPPGTQYFGPGTRLTVL.